This TCR beta chain is from a study of T cells after yellow fever vaccination. Looking at the study overall: Low-cell-number fractions were prepared with SMART-Seq v4 Ultra Low Input.

On this clonotype: The antigen is not known.

TCRdb redid the calling of the 5' RACE reads with MiXCR, one entry per CDR3 protein. The sample records more than 300,000 distinct CDR3 sequences, around 4.5% being singletons. Study-wide points: Reappearing after the booster were most of the clones from primary vaccination (96% CD4, 70% to 90% CD8).

V trimming: 8 bases; J trimming: 10 bases; junction bases outside the gene matches: 12. The CDR3 covers 13 residues. Germline V gene sequence: CDR1 MNHEY, CDR2 SVGEGT. The sample was PBMCs, taken 15 days after the yellow fever booster vaccination. The chain employs TRBV6-2 or TRBV6-3 and TRBJ1-2; TRBD1 matches at 8 bases. The receptor was derived from a man between 18 and 35 years old who received the YFV17D yellow fever vaccine. The CDR3 DNA reads as TGTGCCAGCTCCGAGGGACGGGACAGGTCCTACACCTTC. Amino acid sequence: CASSEGRDRSYTF.